The 32 T cell receptor beta chains below come from one sample, sequenced in a study of low-dose radiotherapy and immunotherapy resistance in tumors. TRAV and TRBV primers primed cDNA for both TCRalpha and TCRbeta. A 20-cycle PCR with a constant-region primer and V-primer adapter amplified TCRs. TCRdb reprocessed the reads via MiXCR and lists one record per CDR3 protein. The repertoire holds 40,000 or so distinct CDR3 sequences, with under 30% as singletons. Time point: after trial treatment. As to treatment: LDRT plus nivolumab, ipilimumab, low-dose cyclophosphamide and aspirin (RACIN trial). This specimen was PBMCs, taken after low-dose radiotherapy plus immunotherapy. All receptors derive from a male donor with prostate cancer.

The sample holds a few counts of this clonotype. The CDR3 here is CASSPGQGFSGYTF. CDR3 DNA sequence: TGTGCCAGTAGTCCAGGACAGGGGTTCTCCGGCTACACCTTC. The chain recombines TRBV19 with TRBJ1-2, with 9 bases that match TRBD1. This CDR3 comprises 14 residues. V was pared by 5 bases and J by 8 bases, with 9 bases of the junction left unmatched. The germline V gene has CDR1 LNHDA and CDR2 SQIVND (reference sequence). Full variable domain (remainder filled in from reference TRBV19 and TRBJ1-2): DGGITQSPKYLFRKEGQNVTLSCEQNLNHDAMYWYRQDPGQGLRLIYYSQIVNDFQKGDIAEGYSVSREKKESFPLTVTSAQKNPTAFYLCASSPGQGFSGYTFGSGTRLTVV.

This clonotype was seen just once. The CDR3 sequence: CSARTSGRAADTQYF. CDR3 nucleotides: TGCAGTGCCAGGACTAGCGGGAGGGCCGCAGATACGCAGTATTTT. The V gene is TRBV20-1, the J gene TRBJ2-3, with 15 bases aligning to TRBD2. The CDR3 is 15 residues long. Germline V gene lookup returns CDR1 DFQATT and CDR2 SNEGSKA (reference sequence). J gave up 4 bases and V 6 bases, and 5 bases lay outside the gene matches.

In its sample, this clonotype was seen many times. The chain employs TRBV20-1 and TRBJ2-1; D is unresolved. Trimming cost V 0 bases and J 5 bases, with 11 bases left between them. The germline V gene has CDR1 DFQATT and CDR2 SNEGSKA (reference sequence). The CDR3 is 14 amino acids. CDR3 protein: CSARDPRNDNEQFF. The DNA of the CDR3 is TGCAGTGCTAGAGACCCCCGTAACGACAATGAGCAGTTCTTC.

The V and J genes are TRBV11-2 and TRBJ2-1; no clear D gene. The V gene lost 5 bases and the J gene lost 0 bases, with 11 bases spanning the gap. This CDR3 is 15 amino acids long. Per germline, CDR1 SGHAT and CDR2 FQNNGV. CDR3 protein: CASSVQGFSYNEQFF. The CDR3 DNA reads as TGTGCCAGCAGCGTCCAAGGGTTCTCCTACAATGAGCAGTTCTTC.

As for this clonotype: The likely explanation is a read error, given a far larger clone one base away. V is TRBV1 and J is TRBJ2-7; the table's D call, TRBD2, was not checked against the DNA. TRBV1 is a pseudogene locus. The CDR3 extends over 17 amino acids. For the CDR3, the DNA is TGCGCCAGCAGCCACCCCCGTGGTCATAGCGGGGCCTACGAGCAGTACTTC. Protein product: CASSHPRGHSGAYEQYF.

This clonotype was seen repeatedly, ten times or more. This chain joins TRBV11-2 and TRBJ1-6; weak D call: TRBD1 (5 bases). Germline V gene data show CDR1 as SGHAT and CDR2 as FQNNGV. V lost 3 bases, J lost 8 bases, and 8 bases lay in between. The CDR3 length is 13 residues. CDR3 coding DNA: TGTGCCAGCAGCTTTCAGGGTGATTCACCCCTCCACTTT. Translated, it gives CASSFQGDSPLHF. The full variable domain, in which reference TRBV11-2 and TRBJ1-6 provide the parts outside the CDR3, is EAGVAQSPRYKIIEKRQSVAFWCNPISGHATLYWYQQILGQGPKLLIQFQNNGVVDDSQLPKDRFSAERLKGVDSTLKIQPAKLEDSAVYLCASSFQGDSPLHFGNGTRLTVT.

The chain employs TRBV11-2 and TRBJ2-7; 8 nucleotides align to TRBD1. The ends lost 5 bases at V and 6 bases at J; junction bases unmatched: 9. CDR1 is SGHAT, CDR2 FQNNGV, per germline. The CDR3 runs 14 residues. The chain's CDR3 is CASSAPGQAGEQYF. DNA of the CDR3: TGTGCCAGCAGCGCCCCGGGACAGGCGGGCGAGCAGTACTTC.

This clonotype was observed many times. The chain carries TRBV11-2 and TRBJ2-3; TRBD2 matches at 10 bases. Looked up from germline, CDR1 is SGHAT and CDR2 is FQNNGV. This CDR3 has 14 residues. Trimming took 5 bases from V and 7 from J; bases not matched to a gene: 6. The CDR3 here is CASSPGTSVNTQYF. The CDR3 DNA sequence: TGTGCCAGCAGCCCCGGGACTAGCGTCAATACGCAGTATTTT.

This clonotype was observed at least ten times. J is TRBJ2-1 and V is TRBV30, with 11 bases fitting TRBD2. Germline V gene data show CDR1 as GTSNPN and CDR2 as SVGIG (reference sequence). The CDR3 has 16 residues. V lost 1 base, J lost 7 bases, and 9 bases stayed unmatched. For the CDR3, the DNA is TGTGCCTGGAGTGCGCCGGGACTAGCGGTGGAGAATGAGCAGTTCTTC. It codes for CAWSAPGLAVENEQFF.

This clonotype has ten or more counts. The gene calls are TRBV5-1 and TRBJ2-7; 12 positions agree with TRBD2. Germline V gene sequence: CDR1 SGHRS, CDR2 YFSETQ. Trimming at V came to 8 bases and at J to 0 bases, leaving 3 bases not matched to a gene. CDR3 length: 14 residues. CDR3 sequence (DNA): TGCGCCAGTTCGACTAGCGGGGGCTCCTACGAGCAGTACTTC. As protein: CASSTSGGSYEQYF. Filled out from reference TRBV5-1 and TRBJ2-7, the complete variable domain reads KAGVTQTPRYLIKTRGQQVTLSCSPISGHRSVSWYQQTPGQGLQFLFEYFSETQRNKGNFPGRFSGRQFSNSRSEMNVSTLELGDSALYLCASSTSGGSYEQYFGPGTRLTVT.

In this sample, this clonotype turned up a few times. This CDR3 reads CASSQGASGGVAKNIQYF. The CDR3 DNA follows: TGTGCCAGCAGCCAAGGGGCTAGCGGGGGGGTAGCCAAAAACATTCAGTACTTC. This rearrangement joins TRBV3-1 to TRBJ2-4; 12 bases line up with TRBD2. This CDR3 has 18 amino acids. Trimming removed 1 base from V and 0 bases from J; junction bases left unmatched: 4. Germline loops: CDR1 LGHDT, CDR2 YNNKEL (reference sequence).

This clonotype showed up many times. The chain recombines TRBV5-1 with TRBJ1-1; D not certain. Germline V gives CDR1 SGHRS, CDR2 YFSETQ. The CDR3 runs to 14 residues. Trimming took off 2 bases at V and 2 bases at J, with 10 bases between the two ends. The CDR3 nucleotides read TGCGCCAGCAGCTTACGGTCTATCAACACTGAAGCTTTCTTT. Residues: CASSLRSINTEAFF.

This clonotype was counted many times. The gene calls are TRBV19 and TRBJ1-1; TRBD1 is a possible D gene (6 bases). Trimming removed 6 bases from V and 4 bases from J, with 9 bases in between. The CDR3 length is 12 residues. Germline V lookup: CDR1 LNHDA, CDR2 SQIVND (reference sequence). CDR3: CASRTGTTEAFF. CDR3 coding DNA: TGTGCCAGTAGAACAGGGACCACTGAAGCTTTCTTT.

This clonotype was observed at least ten times. The V call is TRBV7-9, the J call TRBJ1-2; no clear D gene. Germline CDR1 SEHNR, CDR2 FQNEAQ (reference sequence). Trimming cost V 5 bases and J 7 bases, with 11 bases left between them. The CDR3 extends over 12 amino acids. The CDR3 DNA sequence: TGTGCCAGCAGCCCGGGCCAAATTGGCTACACCTTC. This translates into CASSPGQIGYTF.

This clonotype was observed at least ten times. The chain uses TRBV5-8 and TRBJ2-1, with D hard to call. V shed 0 bases and J shed 10 bases, with 17 bases lying between them. The CDR3 consists of 15 residues. Germline CDR1 and CDR2: SGHTS and YDEGEE. CDR3 residues: CASSLAPGPSREQFF. CDR3 nucleotide sequence: TGTGCCAGCAGCTTGGCTCCCGGACCCTCCAGGGAGCAGTTCTTC.

The table lists this clonotype with many counts. This sequence joins TRBV5-6 and TRBJ2-3, with a tentative D call TRBD2 (5 bases). Germline loops: CDR1 SGHDT, CDR2 YYEEEE. This CDR3 is 14 amino acids long. Trimming pared 1 base from V and 1 base from J, leaving 7 bases between. CDR3 sequence reads: CASSLHGGTDTQYF. CDR3 nucleotides: TGTGCCAGCAGCTTGCACGGGGGCACAGATACGCAGTATTTT.

This clonotype was counted many times. This rearrangement joins TRBV28 to TRBJ1-5, with D tentatively TRBD1 (5 bases). Per the germline V gene, CDR1 is MDHEN and CDR2 is SYDVKM. The V end lost 11 bases, the J end lost 4 bases, and 15 bases lay between the germline ends. This CDR3 is built from 13 residues. Here the CDR3 reads CAGSQDLNQPQHF. CDR3 DNA: TGTGCCGGCTCACAGGACCTAAATCAGCCCCAGCATTTT.

Note on this clonotype: A far larger clone is just one base off, so this is likely a read error. The chain is built from TRBV7-6 and TRBJ2-7; weak D call: TRBD1 (6 bases). This CDR3 contains 13 residues. Trimming removed 6 bases from V and 3 bases from J, with 12 bases in between. Germline values: CDR1 SGHVS, CDR2 FNYEAQ. DNA of the CDR3: TGTGCCAGCAGTCCTGGGGGCTACTACGAGCAGTACTTC. This gives the protein CASSPGGYYEQYF.

This clonotype was recorded at least ten times. This sequence joins TRBV7-8 and TRBJ2-5; possibly TRBD1 for D (6 bases). V lost 7 bases to trimming and J lost 2 bases, with 17 bases between them. Germline CDR1 SGHVS, CDR2 FQNEAQ. The CDR3 has 15 residues. Here the CDR3 DNA reads TGTGCCAGCACCGTTTTCGCACAGGGACAAGAGACCCAGTACTTC. Its protein product is CASTVFAQGQETQYF.

The table lists this clonotype with many counts. This chain joins TRBV10-3 and TRBJ2-7; 12 bases fit TRBD1. V lost 6 bases, J lost 6 bases, and 9 bases stayed unmatched. CDR3 size: 15 residues. The germline V gene has CDR1 ENHRY and CDR2 SYGVKD. The CDR3 region has the DNA TGTGCCATCAGGAAGCCGGGACAGGGGGCGGGCGAGCAGTACTTC. It encodes CAIRKPGQGAGEQYF.

This clonotype was observed many times. The rearrangement joins TRBV4-1 to TRBJ2-3, with D tentatively TRBD2 (6 bases). CDR1 and CDR2 from the germline V gene are MGHRA and YSYEKL. V was clipped by 3 bases and J by 4 bases, with 14 bases between them. CDR3 length equals 15 residues. CDR3: CASSQYGGRADTQYF. CDR3 DNA sequence: TGCGCCAGCAGCCAGTACGGAGGGCGGGCAGATACGCAGTATTTT.

This clonotype showed up many times. This chain joins TRBV29-1 and TRBJ1-2; D gene ambiguous. V was clipped by 5 bases and J by 4 bases, with 11 bases between them. This CDR3 has 12 residues. Germline V gene sequence: CDR1 SQVTM, CDR2 ANQGSEA. The CDR3 bases are TGCAGCGTTATAAGCCGGGGCTATGGCTACACCTTC. As protein: CSVISRGYGYTF.

Ten or more counts support this clonotype. The genes are TRBV7-9 and TRBJ2-7; 8 positions agree with TRBD1. V shed 4 bases, J shed 6 bases, and the junction held 8 bases outside the gene matches. In germline, CDR1 is SEHNR, CDR2 FQNEAQ (reference sequence). CDR3 length equals 14 residues. This chain's CDR3 is CASSSAVQGGEQYF. In DNA, the CDR3 is TGTGCCAGCAGCTCCGCCGTACAGGGGGGCGAGCAGTACTTC.

This clonotype appeared a few times. The chain couples TRBV2 to TRBJ2-7, with 14 bases that match TRBD2. This CDR3 is 16 amino acids long. Per the germline V gene, CDR1 is SNHLY and CDR2 is FYNNEI. Trimming at V came to 1 base and at J to 4 bases, leaving 3 bases not matched to a gene. In nucleotides, the CDR3 is TGTGCCAGCAGTGAAGGTGGGACTAGCGGGAGTTACGAGCAGTACTTC. Translated, it gives CASSEGGTSGSYEQYF.

This clonotype has a count of ten or more. The chain links TRBV29-1 to TRBJ2-2; possible D gene TRBD1, 5 bases. Looked up from germline, CDR1 is SQVTM and CDR2 is ANQGSEA. Deletions cut 2 bases from V and 5 bases from J, with 9 bases between. This CDR3 is 13 amino acids long. The DNA for the CDR3 is TGCAGCGTTGAAATTCAGGGAACCGGGGAGCTGTTTTTT. Its protein is CSVEIQGTGELFF.

There are many counts of this clonotype. The chain combines TRBV14 with TRBJ2-7; the D gene is possibly TRBD2 (6 bases). Germline V gene sequence: CDR1 SGHDN, CDR2 FVKESK. Trimming took 0 bases from V and 7 from J, leaving 16 bases between them. There are 15 residues in the CDR3. Here the CDR3 DNA reads TGTGCCAGCAGCCAAGATCACGGGGGTTTGAGGGAGCAGTACTTC. It encodes CASSQDHGGLREQYF.

This clonotype was recorded many times. The V call is TRBV28, the J call TRBJ2-2; D may match TRBD1 or TRBD2 (6 bases each). Trimming pared 6 bases from V and 4 bases from J, leaving 24 bases between. CDR1 is MDHEN, CDR2 SYDVKM, per germline. The CDR3 contains 18 residues. This CDR3 reads CASSPDRRLAPFTGELFF. The CDR3 DNA reads as TGTGCCAGCAGCCCTGACAGGAGGCTAGCGCCTTTCACCGGGGAGCTGTTTTTT.

This clonotype occurred many times. The CDR3 here is CASSLAWGQGAAYEQYF. DNA for the CDR3: TGTGCCAGCAGCTTAGCGTGGGGACAGGGAGCCGCCTACGAGCAGTACTTC. The chain carries TRBV11-1 and TRBJ2-7, with 9 bases matching TRBD1. CDR1 SGHAT and CDR2 FQDESV come from the germline V gene (reference sequence). The V and J ends lost 0 bases and 2 bases, in that order; junction bases with no gene match: 8. The CDR3 totals 17 residues. The variable domain in full, with the rest retrieved from reference TRBV11-1 and TRBJ2-7, is EAEVAQSPRYKITEKSQAVAFWCDPISGHATLYWYRQILGQGPELLVQFQDESVVDDSQLPKDRFSAERLKGVDSTLKIQPAELGDSAMYLCASSLAWGQGAAYEQYFGPGTRLTVT.

In the case of this clonotype: The likely explanation is a read error, given a far larger clone one base away. The chain is built from TRBV13 and TRBJ2-3; TRBD2 matches at 7 bases. This CDR3 spans 14 amino acids. The ends lost 3 bases at V and 4 bases at J; junction bases unmatched: 4. Germline assignment: CDR1 PRHDT and CDR2 FYEKMQ (reference sequence). This chain's CDR3 is CASSFASGADTQYF. The DNA of the CDR3 is TGTGCCAGCAGCTTTGCTAGCGGCGCAGATACGCAGTATTTT.

This clonotype has at least ten counts. This chain uses TRBV6-2 or TRBV6-3 with TRBJ2-5; 15 positions match TRBD2. Germline CDR1 is MNHEY and CDR2 is SVGEGT. V dropped 7 bases and J dropped 2; count of bases not matched to a gene: 2. There are 15 residues in the CDR3. CDR3 nucleotides: TGTGCCAGCACGGGACTAGCGGGGGGTCAAGAGACCCAGTACTTC. Protein sequence: CASTGLAGGQETQYF.

This clonotype was recorded many times. The gene calls are TRBV4-1 and TRBJ2-2; 13 bases match TRBD2. Germline V gene sequence: CDR1 MGHRA, CDR2 YSYEKL. J lost 4 bases, V lost 6 bases, and 5 bases had no gene match. CDR3 length: 16 residues. CDR3 in amino acids: CASRELAGGITGELFF. The CDR3 region has the DNA TGCGCCAGCAGGGAACTAGCGGGGGGGATCACCGGGGAGCTGTTTTTT.

Remarks on this clonotype: A far larger clone is just one base off, so this is likely a read error. This sequence joins TRBV30 and TRBJ2-7, with a tentative D call TRBD2 (6 bases). Germline CDR1 and CDR2: GTSNPN and SVGIG (reference sequence). The CDR3 runs to 18 residues. The V gene lost 2 bases and the J gene lost 7 bases, with 30 bases spanning the gap. CDR3 sequence (DNA): TGTGCCTGGAGTTTTCGGCCCTCTAGCGTCCGCTCCTACAATGAGCAGTACTTC. This encodes CAWSFRPSSVRSYNEQYF.